A single sample is the source of the 27 T cell receptor beta chains below, sequenced in a study of blood T cell repertoires in COVID-19. Measured with immunoSEQ multiplex PCR; TCRdb has only the in-frame clones, and not every one. The sample has 70,000 to 100,000 clones, roughly 90% seen once. The sample consisted of peripheral blood. The receptors were sampled from a woman older than 75 with active or convalescent COVID-19.

The V gene is TRBV5-1, the J gene TRBJ1-1, with D perhaps TRBD1 (6 bases). The length of the CDR3 is 16 residues. The V gene's germline CDR1 is SGHRS and CDR2 YFSETQ. V lost 0 bases and J lost 1, with 13 bases in between. The CDR3 sequence: CASSLVQGRGNTEAFF. The CDR3 DNA reads as TGCGCCAGCAGCTTGGTACAGGGCAGGGGGAACACTGAAGCTTTCTTT.

The chain recombines TRBV5-8 with TRBJ2-1; 7 bases line up with TRBD2. With 2 bases clipped from V and 0 bases from J, the junction kept 2 bases outside the gene matches. The CDR3 is made up of 15 amino acids. In germline, CDR1 is SGHTS, CDR2 YDEGEE. The DNA of the CDR3 is TGTGCCAGCAGCTTACGCGGGGGCTCCTACAATGAGCAGTTCTTC. Its translation: CASSLRGGSYNEQFF.

This chain joins TRBV20-1 and TRBJ2-7, with 14 bases aligning to TRBD2. The CDR3 covers 17 residues. The germline gives CDR1 DFQATT, CDR2 SNEGSKA (reference sequence). V shed 3 bases, J shed 4 bases, and the junction held 11 bases outside the gene matches. The CDR3, as DNA: TGCAGTGCTAGTTCGCAGACTAGCGGGAGGGTAGGGTACGAGCAGTACTTC. This translates into CSASSQTSGRVGYEQYF.

V and J are TRBV30 and TRBJ2-3; TRBD1 matches at 7 bases. The ends lost 0 bases at V and 5 bases at J; junction bases unmatched: 5. The CDR3 is made up of 14 amino acids. In germline, CDR1 is GTSNPN, CDR2 SVGIG (reference sequence). For the CDR3, the DNA is TGTGCCTGGAGTGTACTTAGGGGGCGAGATACGCAGTATTTT. It codes for CAWSVLRGRDTQYF.

V and J are TRBV7-2 and TRBJ2-7; the match to TRBD1 covers 7 bases. Germline lookup yields CDR1 SGHTA and CDR2 FQGNSA. V lost 2 bases to trimming and J lost 4 bases; unmatched junction nucleotides: 11. This CDR3 has 16 residues. CDR3 bases: TGTGCCAGCAGCTTATCCCCTACAGGGGTGACATACGAGCAGTACTTC. Residues: CASSLSPTGVTYEQYF.

This chain links TRBV19 with TRBJ1-5; 7 bases agree with TRBD1. The germline V gene encodes CDR1 LNHDA and CDR2 SQIVND (reference sequence). The V segment lost 5 bases and the J segment 2 bases; nucleotides outside the gene matches: 6. The CDR3 contains 15 residues. The CDR3 is CASSVGDSGNQPQHF. The DNA for the CDR3 is TGTGCCAGTAGTGTGGGGGACAGTGGCAATCAGCCCCAGCATTTT. Full variable domain (remainder filled in from reference TRBV19 and TRBJ1-5): DGGITQSPKYLFRKEGQNVTLSCEQNLNHDAMYWYRQDPGQGLRLIYYSQIVNDFQKGDIAEGYSVSREKKESFPLTVTSAQKNPTAFYLCASSVGDSGNQPQHFGDGTRLSIL.

This chain uses TRBV18 with TRBJ1-1, with 10 bases fitting TRBD1. The CDR3 has 16 residues. In germline, CDR1 is KGHSH, CDR2 LQKENI. The trim removed 5 bases at V and 5 bases at J, leaving 11 bases unmatched. The CDR3 spells CASSREIGQGGTEAFF. As DNA, the CDR3 is TGTGCCAGCTCAAGAGAGATCGGACAGGGGGGGACTGAAGCTTTCTTT.

V and J are TRBV29-1 and TRBJ2-7; no reliable D call. Germline V gene sequence: CDR1 SQVTM, CDR2 ANQGSEA. Trimming took off 0 bases at V and 4 bases at J, with 4 bases between the two ends. The CDR3 runs 11 residues. CDR3 residues: CSVEELYEQYF. CDR3 coding DNA: TGCAGCGTTGAAGAACTGTACGAGCAGTACTTC.

The chain is built from TRBV9 and TRBJ2-4; D possibly corresponds to TRBD2 (6 bases). The CDR3 is 15 residues long. V was cut by 3 bases and J by 3 bases, with 13 bases left in between. The germline gives CDR1 SGDLS, CDR2 YYNGEE. CDR3 DNA sequence: TGTGCCAGCAGCGCCGGGACTCTAGGCAAAAACATTCAGTACTTC. Residues: CASSAGTLGKNIQYF.

The CDR3 loop reads CAWSASDRVTYEQYF. CDR3 in DNA: TGTGCCTGGAGTGCCTCGGACAGGGTGACCTACGAGCAGTACTTC. The chain recombines TRBV30 with TRBJ2-7, with 8 nucleotides matching TRBD1. The J segment lost 2 bases and the V segment lost 1 base, leaving 7 bases of the junction unmatched. The CDR3 contains 15 residues. The V gene's germline CDR1 is GTSNPN and CDR2 SVGIG (reference sequence).

This chain joins TRBV11-2 and TRBJ2-7, with TRBD1 as a possible D gene (5 bases). The CDR3 spans 13 residues. Germline V gene data show CDR1 as SGHAT and CDR2 as FQNNGV. Trimming cost V 3 bases and J 1 base, with 7 bases left between them. The CDR3 protein is CASSFAGSYEQYF. The CDR3 bases are TGTGCCAGCAGCTTTGCAGGGTCCTACGAGCAGTACTTC.

The chain has TRBV9 and TRBJ2-2; maybe TRBD1 (6 bases). CDR3 length: 17 amino acids. CDR1 and CDR2 from the germline V gene are SGDLS and YYNGEE. Trimming shortened V by 3 bases and J by 1 base, and 16 bases separated the two germline ends. This CDR3 is CASSGPGRDKNTGELFF. The CDR3, as DNA: TGTGCCAGCAGCGGCCCGGGAAGGGACAAGAACACCGGGGAGCTGTTTTTT.

This sequence joins TRBV5-1 and TRBJ2-2, with a possible D match to TRBD2 (6 bases). CDR3 length: 14 residues. The germline V gene encodes CDR1 SGHRS and CDR2 YFSETQ. V was cut by 3 bases and J by 4 bases, with 10 bases left in between. CDR3 sequence reads: CASSSGSGTGELFF. Written as DNA, the CDR3 is TGCGCCAGCAGCTCCGGGAGTGGCACCGGGGAGCTGTTTTTT.

J is TRBJ1-4 and V is TRBV28; 12 positions agree with TRBD1. Germline V gene sequence: CDR1 MDHEN, CDR2 SYDVKM. V lost 5 bases to trimming and J lost 6 bases; unmatched junction nucleotides: 7. CDR3 size: 16 residues. CDR3 sequence reads: CASSPPGTGGDEKLFF. DNA of the CDR3: TGTGCCAGCAGTCCGCCCGGGACAGGGGGCGATGAAAAACTGTTTTTT.

This sequence joins TRBV5-5 and TRBJ2-7; 8 positions agree with TRBD2. V was clipped by 1 base and J by 2 bases; unmatched bases: 5. This CDR3 contains 15 residues. Germline V gene sequence: CDR1 SGHKS, CDR2 YYEKEE (reference sequence). The chain's CDR3 is CASSLLLAGTYEQYF. The CDR3 DNA follows: TGTGCCAGCAGCTTGCTTCTAGCGGGTACCTACGAGCAGTACTTC. Complete variable domain (other parts from reference TRBV5-5 and TRBJ2-7): DAGVTQSPTHLIKTRGQQVTLRCSPISGHKSVSWYQQVLGQGPQFIFQYYEKEERGRGNFPDRFSARQFPNYSSELNVNALLLGDSALYLCASSLLLAGTYEQYFGPGTRLTVT.

Here the CDR3 reads CASSSTGGEQYF. For the CDR3, the DNA is TGTGCCAGCAGCTCTACCGGGGGCGAGCAGTACTTC. The chain joins TRBV6-2 or TRBV6-3 to TRBJ2-7, with D possibly matching TRBD2 (6 bases). Trimming took off 6 bases at V and 6 bases at J, with 12 bases between the two ends. The CDR3 consists of 12 residues. Looked up from germline, CDR1 is MNHEY and CDR2 is SVGEGT.

The gene calls are TRBV9 and TRBJ2-5, with 7 bases lining up with TRBD1. The V and J ends lost 1 base and 4 bases, in that order; junction bases with no gene match: 7. The CDR3 length is 15 residues. Germline CDR1 reads SGDLS; CDR2 reads YYNGEE. In DNA form, the CDR3 reads TGTGCCAGCAGCGTAAGCACAGGGGTTGGAGAGACCCAGTACTTC. Translation gives CASSVSTGVGETQYF. The full variable domain, with the rest looked up from reference TRBV9 and TRBJ2-5, is DSGVTQTPKHLITATGQRVTLRCSPRSGDLSVYWYQQSLDQGLQFLIQYYNGEERAKGNILERFSAQQFPDLHSELNLSSLELGDSALYFCASSVSTGVGETQYFGPGTRLLVL.

The chain has TRBV20-1 and TRBJ1-1; D is unresolved. The V end lost 6 bases, the J end lost 7 bases, and 12 bases lay between the germline ends. The CDR3 extends over 11 amino acids. CDR1 and CDR2 (germline): DFQATT, SNEGSKA (reference sequence). This CDR3 is CSARKIDEAFF. The CDR3 coding sequence is TGCAGTGCGAGAAAGATAGATGAAGCTTTCTTT.

The chain combines TRBV2 with TRBJ1-2, with TRBD1 matching 10 bases. Germline CDR1 is SNHLY and CDR2 is FYNNEI. V lost 5 bases, J lost 8 bases, and 5 bases stayed unmatched. The CDR3 spans 13 residues. Here the CDR3 DNA reads TGTGCCAGCAGTCTTACGGGACAGGGGGGCTACACCTTC. It specifies CASSLTGQGGYTF. The full variable domain, in which reference TRBV2 and TRBJ1-2 provide the parts outside the CDR3, is EPEVTQTPSHQVTQMGQEVILRCVPISNHLYFYWYRQILGQKVEFLVSFYNNEISEKSEIFDDQFSVERPDGSNFTLKIRSTKLEDSAMYFCASSLTGQGGYTFGSGTRLTVV.

V usage is TRBV4-3 and J usage is TRBJ2-7; D is perhaps TRBD2 (6 bases). Germline lookup yields CDR1 LGHNA and CDR2 YSLEER. V gave up 4 bases and J gave up 3 bases, with 16 bases separating them. The CDR3 is 15 residues long. The DNA of the CDR3 is TGCGCCAGCAGCCTAATAACGGGAGTCGGCTACGAGCAGTACTTC. Translated: CASSLITGVGYEQYF.

The chain employs TRBV7-2 and TRBJ2-7, with D possibly being TRBD2 (6 bases). The CDR3 length is 15 residues. Germline V gene lookup returns CDR1 SGHTA and CDR2 FQGNSA. V was clipped by 1 base and J by 5 bases, with 15 bases between them. CDR3 residues: CASSLGGGLRDEQYF. The CDR3 DNA is TGTGCCAGCAGCTTAGGTGGAGGGTTGAGAGACGAGCAGTACTTC.

The CDR3 is CAWSGSDYGYTF. CDR3 bases: TGTGCCTGGAGCGGGTCAGACTATGGCTACACCTTC. The chain recombines TRBV30 with TRBJ1-2; D uncertain. The germline V gene has CDR1 GTSNPN and CDR2 SVGIG (reference sequence). This CDR3 has 12 residues. V dropped 3 bases and J dropped 3 bases, with 8 bases sitting between them.

The chain carries TRBV7-9 and TRBJ1-6; D ambiguous. The CDR3 contains 13 residues. V was clipped by 3 bases and J by 7 bases, with 7 bases between them. Germline V gene lookup returns CDR1 SEHNR and CDR2 FQNEAQ (reference sequence). CDR3 DNA sequence: TGTGCCAGCAGCTTCAGTTGGAATTCACCCCTCCACTTT. This encodes CASSFSWNSPLHF.

The chain recombines TRBV19 with TRBJ2-2, with D uncertain. The V end lost 0 bases, the J end lost 0 bases, and 8 bases lay between the germline ends. Looked up from germline, CDR1 is LNHDA and CDR2 is SQIVND (reference sequence). The CDR3 loop spans 16 amino acids. The CDR3 DNA reads as TGTGCCAGTAGTATAGATAAGCGACCGAACACCGGGGAGCTGTTTTTT. It is translated as CASSIDKRPNTGELFF.

The chain is built from TRBV19 and TRBJ1-5; 9 nucleotides agree with TRBD1. Germline values: CDR1 LNHDA, CDR2 SQIVND (reference sequence). The CDR3 runs to 17 residues. Trimming cost V 2 bases and J 4 bases; bases outside gene matches: 9. In DNA form, the CDR3 reads TGTGCCAGTAGTATACTTACAGGGGGCGCGAATAATCAGCCCCAGCATTTT. Translating gives CASSILTGGANNQPQHF.

This chain uses TRBV27 with TRBJ2-1; no firm D call. V was trimmed by 3 bases and J by 5 bases, leaving 14 bases between them. The length of the CDR3 is 15 residues. CDR1 and CDR2 (germline): MNHEY, SMNVEV (reference sequence). CDR3 region: CASSLRLGFHNEQFF. CDR3 nucleotide sequence: TGTGCCAGCAGTTTGAGGCTCGGCTTCCACAATGAGCAGTTCTTC.

J is TRBJ2-2 and V is TRBV10-3; D is uncertain. Between the trimmed V and J ends, which lost 0 bases and 4 bases, there was a span of 6 bases. The germline gives CDR1 ENHRY, CDR2 SYGVKD. The CDR3 is 14 residues long. The CDR3 is CAISESESTGELFF. In DNA form, the CDR3 reads TGTGCCATCAGTGAGTCGGAGTCCACCGGGGAGCTGTTTTTT.